Shown below are 30 T cell receptor beta chains from a single sample sequenced in a study of cytomegalovirus exposure and HLA in healthy donors. With 60 Vbeta and 13 Jbeta primers, the PCR was carried out. Using immunoSEQ multiplex PCR, the repertoire was profiled, and TCRdb retains in-frame clones only, with some absent. The data hold 100,000 to 150,000 clones, with 73% observed a single time. The sequenced sample consisted of PBMCs. The receptors shown here come from a man between 60 and 70 years old in good health and CMV-seropositive.

V usage is TRBV28 and J usage is TRBJ1-1; D perhaps matches TRBD1 (6 bases). Deletions cut 5 bases from V and 13 bases from J, with 17 bases between. Germline loops: CDR1 MDHEN, CDR2 SYDVKM. The length of the CDR3 is 12 residues. CDR3 DNA sequence: TGTGCCAGCAGTCTGCGGCAGGGGTTGGGTTTCTTT. It translates to CASSLRQGLGFF.

The rearrangement links TRBV28 to TRBJ1-2; D is unclear. V was shortened by 1 base and J by 0 bases, with 12 bases between the two germline ends. The V gene's germline CDR1 is MDHEN and CDR2 SYDVKM. The CDR3 loop spans 16 amino acids. CDR3 nucleotides: TGTGCCAGCAGTTTATTCGGGGAAAAAGCTAACTATGGCTACACCTTC. Encoded protein: CASSLFGEKANYGYTF.

This chain uses TRBV2 with TRBJ2-1; the match to TRBD2 covers 14 bases. CDR1 and CDR2 from the germline V gene are SNHLY and FYNNEI. CDR3 length: 20 residues. The V gene end was trimmed by 7 bases and the J gene end by 0 bases; junction bases not matched to a gene: 14. The CDR3 sequence is CASNPTSRTSGGISYNEQFF. For the CDR3, the DNA is TGTGCCAGCAACCCCACAAGTAGGACTAGCGGGGGGATCTCCTACAATGAGCAGTTCTTC.

The V and J genes are TRBV30 and TRBJ2-5; unclear D gene. Between the trimmed V and J ends, which lost 0 bases and 4 bases, there was a span of 6 bases. The CDR3 runs to 12 residues. CDR1 and CDR2 (germline): GTSNPN, SVGIG (reference sequence). The CDR3 nucleotides are TGTGCCTGGAGTGTATTCCGAGAGACCCAGTACTTC. Its protein is CAWSVFRETQYF.

The V and J genes are TRBV25-1 and TRBJ2-7, with D unclear. CDR1 MGHDK and CDR2 SYGVNS come from the germline V gene. Between the trimmed V and J ends, which lost 8 bases and 0 bases, there was a span of 11 bases. This CDR3 is built from 13 residues. The CDR3 nucleotides are TGTGCCAGCTCCCGAGTGAGCTCCTACGAGCAGTACTTC. Its protein is CASSRVSSYEQYF.

This clone was seen a single time. The chain is built from TRBV28 and TRBJ1-5, with D maybe TRBD1 (6 bases). The CDR3 extends over 15 amino acids. CDR1 is MDHEN and CDR2 is SYDVKM in the germline V gene. V gave up 8 bases and J gave up 5 bases, with 19 bases separating them. CDR3 residues: CASLTGRVVHQPQHF. In nucleotides, the CDR3 is TGTGCCAGCCTCACAGGGAGGGTGGTCCATCAGCCCCAGCATTTT. The full variable domain, in which reference TRBV28 and TRBJ1-5 provide the parts outside the CDR3, is DVKVTQSSRYLVKRTGEKVFLECVQDMDHENMFWYRQDPGLGLRLIYFSYDVKMKEKGDIPEGYSVSREKKERFSLILESASTNQTSMYLCASLTGRVVHQPQHFGDGTRLSIL.

The table lists this clone with a count of one. V and J are TRBV11-2 and TRBJ1-4; TRBD1 agrees at 8 bases. Germline CDR1 and CDR2: SGHAT and FQNNGV. This CDR3 spans 16 amino acids. With 1 base clipped from V and 10 bases from J, the junction kept 11 bases outside the gene matches. The chain's CDR3 is CASSLVGTGHGGKLFF. The CDR3 region has the DNA TGTGCCAGCAGCTTAGTCGGGACAGGCCATGGGGGAAAACTGTTTTTT. Full variable domain (rest looked up from reference TRBV11-2 and TRBJ1-4): EAGVAQSPRYKIIEKRQSVAFWCNPISGHATLYWYQQILGQGPKLLIQFQNNGVVDDSQLPKDRFSAERLKGVDSTLKIQPAKLEDSAVYLCASSLVGTGHGGKLFFGSGTQLSVL.

The chain couples TRBV20-1 to TRBJ2-7; perhaps TRBD2 as D (5 bases). The germline gives CDR1 DFQATT, CDR2 SNEGSKA (reference sequence). This CDR3 has 11 amino acids. V lost 6 bases and J lost 4, with 10 bases in between. CDR3 in amino acids: CSARRAYEQYF. As DNA, the CDR3 is TGCAGTGCAAGGCGGGCATACGAGCAGTACTTC.

This chain links TRBV19 with TRBJ1-5; 8 nucleotides align to TRBD1. The CDR3 is 13 residues long. Germline CDR1 LNHDA, CDR2 SQIVND (reference sequence). Trimming removed 3 bases from V and 5 bases from J; junction bases left unmatched: 0. The CDR3 bases are TGTGCCAGTAGTATGGACAGGGATCAGCCCCAGCATTTT. Translated: CASSMDRDQPQHF.

CDR3 loop: CASSLAPGEYEQYF. The CDR3 DNA follows: TGCGCCAGCAGCTTGGCGCCCGGAGAGTACGAGCAGTACTTC. This rearrangement joins TRBV5-1 to TRBJ2-7; no firm D call. Between the trimmed V and J ends, which lost 0 bases and 4 bases, there was a span of 11 bases. This CDR3 comprises 14 residues. Germline V gene lookup returns CDR1 SGHRS and CDR2 YFSETQ.

The chain recombines TRBV7-6 with TRBJ2-7; a possible D gene is TRBD1 (6 bases). The length of the CDR3 is 11 residues. The ends were cut back, 5 bases at V and 6 bases at J, with 8 bases in the middle. The germline V gene has CDR1 SGHVS and CDR2 FNYEAQ. The CDR3 DNA sequence: TGTGCCAGCAGCCAGGGGTCCGAGCAGTACTTC. Its translation: CASSQGSEQYF. Using reference TRBV7-6 and TRBJ2-7 for the parts outside the CDR3, the full variable domain is GAGVSQSPRYKVTKRGQDVALRCDPISGHVSLYWYRQALGQGPEFLTYFNYEAQQDKSGLPNDRFSAERPEGSISTLTIQRTEQRDSAMYRCASSQGSEQYFGPGTRLTVT.

The rearrangement uses TRBV5-4 and TRBJ2-1; the match to TRBD2 covers 16 bases. Trimming took 4 bases from V and 7 from J; bases not matched to a gene: 8. Germline values: CDR1 SGHNT, CDR2 YYREEE (reference sequence). The CDR3 is made up of 17 amino acids. The CDR3 DNA sequence: TGTGCCAGCAGCCAAGGGACTAGCGGGGGGGCGTTGAATGAGCAGTTCTTC. Translation gives CASSQGTSGGALNEQFF.

This chain joins TRBV30 and TRBJ1-3, with a possible D match to TRBD1 (5 bases). There are 17 residues in the CDR3. In germline, CDR1 is GTSNPN, CDR2 SVGIG (reference sequence). V gave up 0 bases and J gave up 2 bases, with 17 bases separating them. CDR3 loop: CAWSVLPPGLPGNTIYF. CDR3 nucleotides: TGTGCCTGGAGTGTACTCCCGCCGGGACTTCCTGGAAACACCATATATTTT.

The J gene is TRBJ1-5, the V gene TRBV7-9, with unresolved D. V lost 2 bases and J lost 5, with 7 bases in between. From germline, CDR1 is SEHNR and CDR2 FQNEAQ (reference sequence). The CDR3 is 13 residues long. CDR3 sequence: CASSLQRDQPQHF. In DNA form, the CDR3 reads TGTGCCAGCAGCTTACAGCGGGATCAGCCCCAGCATTTT. Combining the CDR3 with reference TRBV7-9 and TRBJ1-5 gives the whole variable domain DTGVSQNPRHKITKRGQNVTFRCDPISEHNRLYWYRQTLGQGPEFLTYFQNEAQLEKSRLLSDRFSAERPKGSFSTLEIQRTEQGDSAMYLCASSLQRDQPQHFGDGTRLSIL.

The V call is TRBV10-2, the J call TRBJ1-4; possible D gene TRBD1, 6 bases. This CDR3 contains 14 residues. Germline CDR1 WSHSY, CDR2 SAAADI. V was cut by 5 bases and J by 8 bases, with 15 bases left in between. The CDR3 sequence: CASSRAGAGEKLFF. CDR3 DNA sequence: TGCGCCAGCAGTAGAGCGGGGGCGGGCGAAAAACTGTTTTTT.

The chain carries TRBV19 and TRBJ1-1, with D perhaps TRBD1 (6 bases). The CDR3 totals 13 residues. V lost 4 bases, J lost 4 bases, and 10 bases lay in between. Germline V gives CDR1 LNHDA, CDR2 SQIVND (reference sequence). The CDR3: CASSTGQITEAFF. The CDR3 DNA reads TGTGCCAGTAGTACAGGACAGATCACTGAAGCTTTCTTT.

This clone was observed a few times. The chain joins TRBV4-2 to TRBJ1-4, with D uncertain. V was clipped by 1 base and J by 7 bases, with 7 bases between them. Per the germline V gene, CDR1 is LGHNA and CDR2 is YNFKEQ. The CDR3 runs 13 residues. CDR3 residues: CASSQGGFEKLFF. The CDR3 DNA reads TGTGCCAGCAGCCAAGGAGGATTTGAAAAACTGTTTTTT.

The rearrangement joins TRBV7-9 to TRBJ1-3; no firm D call. Trimming removed 0 bases at V and 6 bases at J, with 3 bases between. Germline V gene lookup returns CDR1 SEHNR and CDR2 FQNEAQ (reference sequence). The CDR3 totals 12 residues. The CDR3, as DNA: TGTGCCAGCAGCTTAGCTCAAAACACCATATATTTT. This encodes CASSLAQNTIYF.

The rearrangement joins TRBV5-4 to TRBJ2-1; 11 bases are a match to TRBD2. The CDR3 spans 15 residues. Germline CDR1 and CDR2: SGHNT and YYREEE (reference sequence). V lost 4 bases and J lost 7; bases outside the gene matches: 7. CDR3 in amino acids: CASSQLAGALNEQFF. CDR3 nucleotide sequence: TGTGCCAGCAGCCAACTAGCGGGGGCCCTAAATGAGCAGTTCTTC.

The chain couples TRBV18 to TRBJ1-1; possibly TRBD1 for D (5 bases). Germline CDR1 and CDR2: KGHSH and LQKENI. This CDR3 region has 16 residues. Trimming took 5 bases from V and 1 from J, leaving 17 bases between them. CDR3 loop: CASSAETATANTEAFF. CDR3 DNA: TGTGCCAGCTCAGCTGAGACGGCGACAGCGAACACTGAAGCTTTCTTT.

The V call is TRBV7-2, the J call TRBJ2-7; 8 bases are a match to TRBD1. V gave up 4 bases and J gave up 4 bases; unmatched junction bases: 9. Germline CDR1 SGHTA, CDR2 FQGNSA. The CDR3 runs 15 residues. This chain's CDR3 is CASSSGTGRSYEQYF. The DNA for the CDR3 is TGTGCCAGCAGCTCGGGGACAGGAAGGAGTTACGAGCAGTACTTC.

The rearrangement links TRBV14 to TRBJ1-2, with 7 nucleotides matching TRBD1. Germline V lookup: CDR1 SGHDN, CDR2 FVKESK. The V and J ends lost 1 base and 7 bases, in that order; junction bases with no gene match: 3. CDR3 length: 13 amino acids. The CDR3 sequence is CASSQGRGVGYTF. CDR3 bases: TGTGCCAGCAGCCAAGGCAGGGGGGTTGGCTACACCTTC.

This clone was detected a few times. V is TRBV9 and J is TRBJ2-5; no clear D. This CDR3 spans 14 amino acids. The germline V gene encodes CDR1 SGDLS and CDR2 YYNGEE. Trimming took 1 base from V and 0 from J, leaving 7 bases between them. The CDR3 loop is CASSVTGYQETQYF. The CDR3 DNA reads TGTGCCAGCAGCGTAACCGGGTACCAAGAGACCCAGTACTTC.

This clone was observed a few times. The chain is built from TRBV29-1 and TRBJ2-7, with 8 nucleotides matching TRBD1. CDR1 is SQVTM, CDR2 ANQGSEA, per germline. The V and J ends lost 5 bases and 4 bases, in that order; junction bases with no gene match: 7. CDR3 length equals 13 residues. The CDR3 spells CSVLGQGRYEQYF. The CDR3, as DNA: TGCAGCGTTCTTGGACAGGGCCGATACGAGCAGTACTTC.

The J gene is TRBJ1-1, the V gene TRBV27; TRBD1 matches at 8 bases. This CDR3 has 15 amino acids. Germline-derived CDR1 and CDR2 are MNHEY and SMNVEV (reference sequence). Trimming at V came to 6 bases and at J to 5 bases, leaving 11 bases not matched to a gene. This chain's CDR3 is CASRTMRQGMTEAFF. CDR3 nucleotide sequence: TGTGCCAGCAGGACTATGAGACAGGGGATGACTGAAGCTTTCTTT.

This clone has more than one count but fewer than ten. The rearrangement joins TRBV20-1 to TRBJ2-7; possible D gene TRBD1, 6 bases. CDR3 size: 11 residues. Germline CDR1 DFQATT, CDR2 SNEGSKA (reference sequence). The V end was cut by 6 bases, the J end by 3 bases, with 9 bases between. The CDR3 nucleotides read TGCAGTGCCATACAGGGCTACGAGCAGTACTTC. Protein product: CSAIQGYEQYF.

The chain links TRBV15 to TRBJ1-2; D is perhaps TRBD1 (6 bases). In germline, CDR1 is LNHNV, CDR2 YYDKDF (reference sequence). The CDR3 length is 18 residues. With 0 bases removed from V and 0 bases from J, the gap between germline ends came to 17 bases. The CDR3 coding sequence is TGTGCCACCAGCAGAGAGAACAGGGCAAGTAGGGCTAACTATGGCTACACCTTC. It is translated as CATSRENRASRANYGYTF.

This clone was recorded a few times. The rearrangement uses TRBV9 and TRBJ1-1; D is undetermined. Trimming shortened V by 0 bases and J by 1 base, and 10 bases separated the two germline ends. This CDR3 region has 15 residues. Germline V gene lookup returns CDR1 SGDLS and CDR2 YYNGEE. CDR3 nucleotides: TGTGCCAGCAGCGTAGATGGCAGCGGGAACACTGAAGCTTTCTTT. Translated, it gives CASSVDGSGNTEAFF. The full variable domain, rest sourced from reference TRBV9 and TRBJ1-1, is DSGVTQTPKHLITATGQRVTLRCSPRSGDLSVYWYQQSLDQGLQFLIQYYNGEERAKGNILERFSAQQFPDLHSELNLSSLELGDSALYFCASSVDGSGNTEAFFGQGTRLTVV.

J is TRBJ2-7 and V is TRBV4-2; D uncertain. This CDR3 has 14 amino acids. The germline CDR1 and CDR2 sequences are LGHNA and YNFKEQ. Trimming cost V 1 base and J 6 bases, with 13 bases left between them. The DNA of the CDR3 is TGTGCCAGCAGCCAAGGAGAGGAAGGATTCGAGCAGTACTTC. As protein: CASSQGEEGFEQYF.

This chain connects TRBV7-9 to TRBJ2-5; a possible D gene is TRBD1 (5 bases). CDR1 and CDR2 (germline): SEHNR, FQNEAQ (reference sequence). CDR3 length equals 17 residues. Trimming pared 2 bases from V and 2 bases from J, leaving 18 bases between. CDR3 region: CASSLSFYRTLQETQYF. The CDR3 nucleotides read TGTGCCAGCAGCTTAAGCTTTTACAGGACACTTCAAGAGACCCAGTACTTC. Looking up the rest from reference TRBV7-9 and TRBJ2-5 gives the full variable domain: DTGVSQNPRHKITKRGQNVTFRCDPISEHNRLYWYRQTLGQGPEFLTYFQNEAQLEKSRLLSDRFSAERPKGSFSTLEIQRTEQGDSAMYLCASSLSFYRTLQETQYFGPGTRLLVL.